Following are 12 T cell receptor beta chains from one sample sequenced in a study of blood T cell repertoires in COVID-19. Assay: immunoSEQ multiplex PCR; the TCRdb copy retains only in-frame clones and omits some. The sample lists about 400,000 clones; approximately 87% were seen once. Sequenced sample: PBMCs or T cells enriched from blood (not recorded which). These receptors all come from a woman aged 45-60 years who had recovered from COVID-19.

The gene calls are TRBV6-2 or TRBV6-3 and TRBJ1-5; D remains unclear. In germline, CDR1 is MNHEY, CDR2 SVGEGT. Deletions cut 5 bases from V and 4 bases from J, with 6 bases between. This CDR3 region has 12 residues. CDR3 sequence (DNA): TGTGCCAGCAGTACTGAGAATCAGCCCCAGCATTTT. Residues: CASSTENQPQHF.

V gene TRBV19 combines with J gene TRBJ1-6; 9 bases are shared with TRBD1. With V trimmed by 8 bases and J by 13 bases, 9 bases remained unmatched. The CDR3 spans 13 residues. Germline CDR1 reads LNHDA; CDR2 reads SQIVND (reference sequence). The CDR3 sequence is CASGPGQGLPLHF. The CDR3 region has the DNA TGTGCCAGTGGACCGGGACAGGGATTGCCCCTCCACTTT.

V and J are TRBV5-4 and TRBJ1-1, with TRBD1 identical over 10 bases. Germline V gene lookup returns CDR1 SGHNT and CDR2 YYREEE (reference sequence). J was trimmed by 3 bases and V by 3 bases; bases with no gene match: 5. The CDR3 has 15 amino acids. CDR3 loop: CASSWGQGRDTEAFF. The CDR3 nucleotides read TGTGCCAGCAGCTGGGGACAGGGGAGGGACACTGAAGCTTTCTTT.

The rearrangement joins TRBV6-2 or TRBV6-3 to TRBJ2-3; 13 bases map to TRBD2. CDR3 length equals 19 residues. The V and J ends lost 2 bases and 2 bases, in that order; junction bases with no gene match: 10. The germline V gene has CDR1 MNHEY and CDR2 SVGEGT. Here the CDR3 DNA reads TGTGCCAGCAGTTACCCGAATCCGGGACTAGCGGGGACCACAGATACGCAGTATTTT. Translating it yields CASSYPNPGLAGTTDTQYF.

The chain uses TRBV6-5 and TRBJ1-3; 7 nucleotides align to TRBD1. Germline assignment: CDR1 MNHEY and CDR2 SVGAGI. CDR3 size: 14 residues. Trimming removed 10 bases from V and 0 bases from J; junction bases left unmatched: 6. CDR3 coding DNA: TGTGCCACTAGGACAGGAGCCTCTGGAAACACCATATATTTT. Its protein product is CATRTGASGNTIYF.

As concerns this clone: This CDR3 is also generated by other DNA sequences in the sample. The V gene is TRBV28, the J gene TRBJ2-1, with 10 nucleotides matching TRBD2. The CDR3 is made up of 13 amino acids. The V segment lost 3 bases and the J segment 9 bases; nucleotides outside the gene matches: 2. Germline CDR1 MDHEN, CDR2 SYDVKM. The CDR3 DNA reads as TGTGCCAGCAGTTTTCGACTAGCGGGTGAGCAGTTCTTC. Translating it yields CASSFRLAGEQFF. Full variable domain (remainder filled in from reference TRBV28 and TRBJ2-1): DVKVTQSSRYLVKRTGEKVFLECVQDMDHENMFWYRQDPGLGLRLIYFSYDVKMKEKGDIPEGYSVSREKKERFSLILESASTNQTSMYLCASSFRLAGEQFFGPGTRLTVL.

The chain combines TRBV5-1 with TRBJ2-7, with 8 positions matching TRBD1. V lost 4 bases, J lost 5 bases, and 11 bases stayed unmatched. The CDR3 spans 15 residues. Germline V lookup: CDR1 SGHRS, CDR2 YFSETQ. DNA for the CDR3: TGCGCCAGCAGCATAGGAGGACAGGGCTGGGACGAGCAGTACTTC. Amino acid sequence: CASSIGGQGWDEQYF.

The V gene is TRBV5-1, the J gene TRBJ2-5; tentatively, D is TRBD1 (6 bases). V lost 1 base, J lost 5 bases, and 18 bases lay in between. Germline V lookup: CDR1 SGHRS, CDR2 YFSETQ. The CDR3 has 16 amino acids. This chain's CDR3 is CASSLKFSSDRETQYF. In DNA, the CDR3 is TGCGCCAGCAGCTTGAAATTCTCGTCAGACAGGGAGACCCAGTACTTC.

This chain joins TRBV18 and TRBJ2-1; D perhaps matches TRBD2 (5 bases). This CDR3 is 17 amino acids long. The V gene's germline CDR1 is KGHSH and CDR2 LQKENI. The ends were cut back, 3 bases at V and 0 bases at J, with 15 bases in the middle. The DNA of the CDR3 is TGTGCCAGCTCACCTACTAGTTCCCCCAGCTCCTACAATGAGCAGTTCTTC. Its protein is CASSPTSSPSSYNEQFF.

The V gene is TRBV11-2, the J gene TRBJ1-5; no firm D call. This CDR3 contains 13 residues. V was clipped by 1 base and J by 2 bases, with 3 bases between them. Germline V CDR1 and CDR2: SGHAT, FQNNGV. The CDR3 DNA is TGTGCCAGCAGCTTAGCAGGCAATCAGCCCCAGCATTTT. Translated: CASSLAGNQPQHF.

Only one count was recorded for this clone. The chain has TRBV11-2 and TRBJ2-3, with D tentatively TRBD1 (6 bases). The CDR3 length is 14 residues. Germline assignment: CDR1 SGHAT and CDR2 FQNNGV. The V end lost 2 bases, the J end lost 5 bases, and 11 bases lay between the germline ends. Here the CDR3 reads CASSLRTGIDTQYF. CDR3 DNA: TGTGCCAGCAGCTTAAGAACAGGGATAGATACGCAGTATTTT.

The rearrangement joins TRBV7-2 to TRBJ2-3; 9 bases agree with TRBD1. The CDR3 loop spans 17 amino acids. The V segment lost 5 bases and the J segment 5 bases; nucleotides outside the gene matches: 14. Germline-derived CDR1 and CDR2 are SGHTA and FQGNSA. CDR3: CASSTHGTGNNRDTQYF. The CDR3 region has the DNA TGTGCCAGCAGCACACACGGGACAGGGAACAATAGAGATACGCAGTATTTT.